A selection of T cell receptor beta chains follows, all from one sample in a study of blood T cells in healthy people across ages. A single record per CDR3 protein comes from TCRdb applying MiXCR to the 5' RACE reads. Of hundreds of thousands of distinct CDR3 sequences in the sample, roughly 60% are singletons; the top ten hold over 20%. The sample comprised blood. The receptors stem from a man aged 25-45 years in good health. The CDR3 runs from the conserved cysteine through the conserved F or W. D genes are given only for firm matches. The size field is filled for only some rows; it gives once, few, many or a size class.

TRBJ2-7 14 TRBV2 - few TGTGCCAGCACCAGGGGAATCCCTCCCTACGAGCAGTACTTC CASTRGIPPYEQYF
TRBJ2-7 13 TRBV6-5 - - TGTGCCAGCAAAACGACAGGTACAAGGGAGCAGTACTTC CASKTTGTREQYF
TRBJ1-4 15 TRBV27 - - TGTGCCAGCAGTCTCGACGGGTCGCGTAATGAAAAACTGTTTTTT CASSLDGSRNEKLFF
TRBJ2-1 15 TRBV29-1 - - TGCAGCGTTGAGGGTTGGCTAGTACCCTACAATGAGCAGTTCTTC CSVEGWLVPYNEQFF
TRBJ2-7 13 TRBV7-3 - - TGTGCCAGCAGCTTAGGTTTGGGCTACGCGCAGTACTTC CASSLGLGYAQYF
TRBJ2-3 12 TRBV29-1 - few TGCAGCGGTAAATTTAGCACAGATACGCAGTATTTT CSGKFSTDTQYF
TRBJ2-1 17 TRBV14 - - TGTGCCAGCAGCCAAGAAATCCCGCAGAGCTCCTACAATGAGCAGTTCTTC CASSQEIPQSSYNEQFF
TRBJ2-7 15 TRBV15 - - TGTGCCACCAGCAGAGGACTTGATCGCTACAATGGGCAGTACTTC CATSRGLDRYNGQYF
TRBJ2-7 8 TRBV29-1 - - TGCAGCGTAGACGACGGCGACTTC CSVDDGDF
TRBJ2-7 16 TRBV20-1 TRBD1 - TGCAGTGCTAGGGACAGGGATTCATCTTTAAAATACGAGCAGTACTTC CSARDRDSSLKYEQYF
TRBJ1-4 15 TRBV3-1 TRBD1 - TGTGCCAGCAGCCCTCACAGGGGAGGTAGTGAAAAACTGTTTTTT CASSPHRGGSEKLFF
TRBJ2-7 15 TRBV6-2/TRBV6-3 TRBD1 many TGTGCCAGCAGCCTCCCACAGGGGGTGAACTACGAGCAGTACTTC CASSLPQGVNYEQYF
TRBJ2-1 15 TRBV5-1 TRBD2 - TGCGCCAGCAGCGGTGCCGGGGGGGCCTCCAATGAGCAGTTCTTC CASSGAGGASNEQFF
TRBJ2-1 15 TRBV6-5 - - TGTGCCAGCAGTTACTCGAAAGCCAACCAAGAGACCCAGTTCTTC CASSYSKANQETQFF
TRBJ2-1 15 TRBV9 - few TGTGCCAGCGGCGGAGCCGGGACAACCTCGCATGAGCAGTTCTTC CASGGAGTTSHEQFF
TRBJ1-1 13 TRBV20-1 TRBD1 - TGCAGTGCTATGCAGGGGGAGGGCACTGAAGCTTTCTTT CSAMQGEGTEAFF
TRBJ1-6 18 TRBV27 - - TGTGCCAGCAGTTTATCGGGCTCCTCATTGGCATATAATTCACCCCTCCACTTT CASSLSGSSLAYNSPLHF
TRBJ2-3 15 TRBV20-1 - - TGCAGTGCTAGAGGAAGTAGCGGTAGCACAGATACGCAGTATTTT CSARGSSGSTDTQYF